The subject of this entry is one T cell receptor (beta chain). Using immunoSEQ multiplex PCR, the repertoire was profiled, and TCRdb retains in-frame clones only, with some absent. The repertoire holds some 49,000 clones, with around 90% as singletons. The sample is drawn from a study of T cell changes during pregnancy in multiple sclerosis. The CDR3 runs to 15 residues. V was pared by 4 bases and J by 0 bases, with 11 bases between. From germline, CDR1 is SGHRS and CDR2 YFSETQ. Material: peripheral blood, obtained after pregnancy. The chain carries TRBV5-1 and TRBJ2-1; TRBD2 is a possible D gene (5 bases). This TCR derives from a female donor in good health, enrolled as a control in a pregnancy study. CDR3 nucleotides: TGCGCCAGCAGCCCTCTGGGGAGCTCCTACAATGAGCAGTTCTTC. Amino acids: CASSPLGSSYNEQFF. Drawing the rest from reference TRBV5-1 and TRBJ2-1, the complete variable domain is KAGVTQTPRYLIKTRGQQVTLSCSPISGHRSVSWYQQTPGQGLQFLFEYFSETQRNKGNFPGRFSGRQFSNSRSEMNVSTLELGDSALYLCASSPLGSSYNEQFFGPGTRLTVL.